This T cell receptor (beta chain) was documented in a study of blood T cell repertoires in COVID-19. The CDR3 extends over 16 amino acids. Germline V gives CDR1 MDHEN, CDR2 SYDVKM. After removal of 2 bases from V and 7 bases from J, the junction contained 12 bases not matched to a gene. Generated by immunoSEQ multiplex PCR, the TCRdb table keeps only in-frame clones and is missing some. Of more than 45,000 clones listed, less than 90% are singletons. Source material: peripheral blood. The clonotype comes from a human donor in a cohort sampled during active COVID-19. This chain uses TRBV28 with TRBJ1-1; the match to TRBD1 covers 8 bases. CDR3 sequence reads: CASSLGLGTGGFEAFF. DNA of the CDR3: TGTGCCAGCAGTTTAGGTTTGGGAACAGGGGGATTTGAAGCTTTCTTT.